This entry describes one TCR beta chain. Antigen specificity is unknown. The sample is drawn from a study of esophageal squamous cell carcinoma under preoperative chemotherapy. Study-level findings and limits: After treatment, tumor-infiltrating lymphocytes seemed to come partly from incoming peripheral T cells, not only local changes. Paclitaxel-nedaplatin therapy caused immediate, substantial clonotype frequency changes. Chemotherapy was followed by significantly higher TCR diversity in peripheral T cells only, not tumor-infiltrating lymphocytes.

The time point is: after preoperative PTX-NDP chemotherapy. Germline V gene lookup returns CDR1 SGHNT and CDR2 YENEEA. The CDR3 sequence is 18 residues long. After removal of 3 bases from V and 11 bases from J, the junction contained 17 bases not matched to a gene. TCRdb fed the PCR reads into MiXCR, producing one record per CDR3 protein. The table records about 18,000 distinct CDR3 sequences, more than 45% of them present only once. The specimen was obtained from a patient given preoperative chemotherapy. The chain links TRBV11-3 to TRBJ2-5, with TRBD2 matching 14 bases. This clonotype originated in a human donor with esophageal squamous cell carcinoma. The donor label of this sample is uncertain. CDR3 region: CASSFSGTSGGPDNEQYF. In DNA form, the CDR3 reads TGTGCCAGCAGCTTCTCCGGGACTAGCGGGGGCCCCGACAATGAGCAGTACTTC. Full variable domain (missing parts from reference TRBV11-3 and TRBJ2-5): EAGVVQSPRYKIIEKKQPVAFWCNPISGHNTLYWYLQNLGQGPELLIRYENEEAVDDSQLPKDRFSAERLKGVDSTLKIQPAELGDSAVYLCASSFSGTSGGPDNEQYFGPGTRLLVL.